The entry below gives a single T cell receptor beta chain sequence along with its context. The data stem from a study of blood T cell repertoires in COVID-19. With V trimmed by 6 bases and J by 1 base, 10 bases remained unmatched. The CDR3 is 16 residues long. Germline CDR1 and CDR2: LNHDA and SQIVND (reference sequence). Only in-frame clones appear in the TCRdb table, and some are missing; sequencing was by immunoSEQ multiplex PCR. The sample has around 260,000 clones, 83% seen once. V gene TRBV19 combines with J gene TRBJ2-3; 7 bases line up with TRBD2. The TCR was taken from a woman in her forties or fifties who had recovered from COVID-19. The sequenced sample consisted of peripheral blood. CDR3: CASSLSGGLRTDTQYF. The CDR3 nucleotides read TGTGCCAGTAGCCTCTCGGGAGGCCTCCGCACAGATACGCAGTATTTT.